What follows is one TCR beta chain and its context. Authors' processing steps: Estimation of nucleated cell counts relied on the amplification of reference gene primers. Profiling relied on immunoSEQ multiplex PCR, and the TCRdb table lists in-frame clones only, not all of them. V and J calls and clone size come straight from that table; D and trimming were deduced from the DNA. Among 75,000 or so clones listed, roughly 87% were seen once. This specimen belongs to a study of blood T cell repertoires in COVID-19. Study overall: Samples taken during acute and convalescent COVID-19 were collected in the United States, Italy and Spain. Nucleic acid was either cDNA or gDNA, and it came from T cells, B-cell-depleted T cells, or PBMCs.

Germline CDR1 is LNHDA and CDR2 is SQIVND (reference sequence). V lost 5 bases and J lost 5; bases outside the gene matches: 1. The CDR3 has 13 residues. This TCR derives from a woman older than 75 with active or convalescent COVID-19. The genes are TRBV19 and TRBJ2-4, with 9 bases that match TRBD1. Sample: peripheral blood. The CDR3 DNA is TGTGCCAGTAGTTGGGACAGGGAAAACATTCAGTACTTC. It encodes CASSWDRENIQYF.